This T cell receptor beta chain was observed in a study of cytomegalovirus exposure and HLA in healthy donors. Study-wide results and caveats: Most subjects' HLA-A and HLA-B alleles were reportedly predicted from TCR beta sequences.

About this clone itself: Its antigen is not known.

The study ran its PCR with 60 Vbeta and 13 Jbeta primers. Generated by immunoSEQ multiplex PCR, the TCRdb table keeps only in-frame clones and is missing some. The data hold roughly 97,000 clones, with over 65% observed a single time. The sequence derives from a woman in her thirties or forties in good health and CMV-seronegative. The sample was PBMCs.

The CDR3 here is CAATPGKGNTIYF. CDR3 sequence (DNA): TGTGCCGCCACACCGGGGAAGGGAAACACCATATATTTT. V usage is TRBV28 and J usage is TRBJ1-3; D uncertain. The CDR3 covers 13 residues. V lost 11 bases and J lost 4, with 15 bases in between. Looked up from germline, CDR1 is MDHEN and CDR2 is SYDVKM.